A selection of T cell receptor beta chains follows, all from one sample in a study of liver allograft versus peripheral blood T cells. TCRdb recomputed calls from the reads with MiXCR, one row per CDR3 protein. The repertoire holds 3,000 or so distinct CDR3 sequences, with about 15% as singletons. The receptors derive from a human patient who had a liver transplant. Some of the T cells may derive from the graft donor. Each CDR3 is given without its conserved first and last residue.

v_call,j_call,cdr3_aa
TRBV10-3,TRBJ2-7,AIIRAPYEQY
TRBV27,TRBJ1-5,ASRSGTGANQPQH
TRBV6-5,TRBJ2-5,ASSYWEGLYQETQY
TRBV27,TRBJ1-3,ASSSSHGSGNTIY
TRBV14,TRBJ2-7,ASSQYYYGPRAYEQY
TRBV2,TRBJ2-2,ASSEGQGRTGELF
TRBV6-5,TRBJ1-3,ASGSLPGTERNTIY
TRBV19,TRBJ1-1,ARGDRYTEAF
TRBV15,TRBJ1-2,ATSRGQVLRDGYT
TRBV27,TRBJ2-7,ASSFDRGPGEQY
TRBV28,TRBJ2-7,ASSSPSGQGLAYEQY
TRBV6-2/TRBV6-3,TRBJ2-1,ASSYFTSYNEQF
TRBV5-3,TRBJ1-6,ARSPMDRGFYNSPLH
TRBV27,TRBJ2-7,ASSLIPSRDTEQY
TRBV28,TRBJ2-1,ASLGEVYNEQF
TRBV7-9,TRBJ2-1,ASSPGQDPYNEQF
TRBV19,TRBJ1-5,ASSADRGYEEDANQPQH
TRBV6-5,TRBJ1-5,ASSYRGNQPQH
TRBV10-3,TRBJ2-1,AISLTLAGGFVEQF
TRBV13,TRBJ2-1,ASSSGLAGLF
TRBV28,TRBJ1-1,ASSSTGWDTEAF
TRBV19,TRBJ2-1,ASSIVPSGYNEQF
TRBV18,TRBJ1-1,ASSPGSTEAF
TRBV6-2/TRBV6-3,TRBJ1-5,ASRSIVGGNQPQH
TRBV6-6,TRBJ2-7,ASRTGRTWEGEQY
TRBV2,TRBJ2-7,ASSPSLGTDYEQY
TRBV6-1,TRBJ2-7,ASSEWDRGYEQY
TRBV10-3,TRBJ2-1,AISELTGPYNEQF
TRBV11-2,TRBJ1-1,ASRPQGATEAF
TRBV7-2,TRBJ1-5,ASSSSTKGPQH
TRBV6-1,TRBJ2-3,ASSEFRRAYTDTQY
TRBV9,TRBJ1-3,ASSPENSGNTIY
TRBV6-1,TRBJ1-3,ASSEWGEYPGNTIY
TRBV27,TRBJ2-7,ASSLSWGLMVYEQY
TRBV12-3/TRBV12-4,TRBJ1-5,ASSVGGLQPQH
TRBV9,TRBJ2-3,ASSALTSGRPDTQY
TRBV7-9,TRBJ2-7,ASSPGSYEQY
TRBV6-6,TRBJ2-7,ASSYSPGGNYEQY
TRBV3-2,TRBJ1-1,ASSHADRGRTTEAF
TRBV5-6,TRBJ2-7,ASSWGFSEQY
TRBV20-1,TRBJ1-3,SAPSLKGSSGNTIY
TRBV27,TRBJ2-2,ASSFAGGWTGELF
TRBV15,TRBJ1-1,ATSRVLGDTEAF
TRBV12-3/TRBV12-4,TRBJ2-7,ASSWAPAYEQY
TRBV19,TRBJ1-1,ASSIRGGLLNTEAF
TRBV5-6,TRBJ1-2,ASSLNSNYGYT
TRBV9,TRBJ2-5,ASSAGGGQETQY
TRBV19,TRBJ2-4,ASSGRRTGLAKNIQY
TRBV20-1,TRBJ2-7,SASWEGAQGEQY
TRBV7-2,TRBJ2-7,ASSRLSSYEQY
TRBV28,TRBJ2-5,VSSWIPGHLQETQY
TRBV10-2,TRBJ2-6,ASQESGSARGANVLT
TRBV27,TRBJ2-7,ASSVDGNLYEQY
TRBV27,TRBJ1-1,ASSFRAGNTEAF
TRBV9,TRBJ2-7,ASSVRGGIGYEQY
TRBV30,TRBJ2-7,AWSWTGYEQY
TRBV20-1,TRBJ2-7,SVEVKGGYEQY
TRBV20-1,TRBJ2-7,SALGASGLSYEQY
TRBV19,TRBJ2-7,ASALGGGSTYEQY
TRBV5-4,TRBJ1-2,ASSSDRGPYGYT